A single sample gave rise to the 31 T cell receptor beta chains below, sequenced in a study of blood T cell repertoires in COVID-19 (dated by TCRdb to 2018 to 2021). The protocol used for the library was the immunoSEQ multiplex PCR assay. This immuneACCESS table, as held by TCRdb, lists in-frame sequences with V and J called but not all clones. Of the missing ones, under half trace to an unresolved V gene in checked studies; the others have no known cause. The sample has about 91,000 clones on record, around 80% of them singletons. The ten biggest clones cover more than 6.5% of the sample. Sequences were obtained from peripheral blood. The receptors here all came from a man aged 65 to 79 with acute or convalescent COVID-19.

The CDR3 region has the DNA TGTGCCAGCAGAGAACTAGGTGTGAGTGAGCAGTTCTTC. Its translation is CASRELGVSEQFF. The gene calls are TRBV28 and TRBJ2-1, with D possibly TRBD2 on 5 matching bases. V was trimmed by 6 bases and J by 9 bases, leaving 15 bases between them. The CDR3 length is 13 residues. Germline values: CDR1 MDHEN, CDR2 SYDVKM. Supplemented by reference TRBV28 and TRBJ2-1, the full variable domain reads DVKVTQSSRYLVKRTGEKVFLECVQDMDHENMFWYRQDPGLGLRLIYFSYDVKMKEKGDIPEGYSVSREKKERFSLILESASTNQTSMYLCASRELGVSEQFFGPGTRLTVL.

This clone was counted between two and nine times. The gene calls are TRBV10-3 and TRBJ1-1; D is unclear. Between the trimmed V and J ends, which lost 2 bases and 0 bases, there was a span of 19 bases. CDR1 ENHRY and CDR2 SYGVKD come from the germline V gene. CDR3 length: 18 amino acids. The CDR3 loop reads CAISERGSLEGMNTEAFF. CDR3 in DNA: TGTGCCATCAGTGAGCGAGGGAGCTTAGAGGGCATGAACACTGAAGCTTTCTTT.

This clone was detected many times. The rearrangement uses TRBV12-3 or TRBV12-4 and TRBJ1-2; unclear D gene. V lost 1 base and J lost 4, with 7 bases in between. The length of the CDR3 is 13 residues. For the CDR3, the DNA is TGTGCCAGCAGTTTAGGTGGGAGCTATGGCTACACCTTC. Translation gives CASSLGGSYGYTF.

V usage is TRBV19 and J usage is TRBJ1-1; D remains unclear. CDR3 size: 13 residues. Germline assignment: CDR1 LNHDA and CDR2 SQIVND (reference sequence). The ends were cut back, 7 bases at V and 1 base at J, with 10 bases in the middle. The CDR3 reads CASTLTPNTEAFF. The CDR3 coding sequence is TGTGCCAGTACCCTCACACCGAACACTGAAGCTTTCTTT.

This clone was picked up a small number of times. The chain combines TRBV7-9 with TRBJ2-1; the match to TRBD1 covers 7 bases. This CDR3 contains 17 residues. V shed 5 bases, J shed 9 bases, and the junction held 19 bases outside the gene matches. The germline gives CDR1 SEHNR, CDR2 FQNEAQ (reference sequence). The CDR3 region has the DNA TGTGCCAGCAGCCTCAGCCGGGACAGCGCTTCCGGTGGTGAGCAGTTCTTC. Translation gives CASSLSRDSASGGEQFF.

The chain joins TRBV9 to TRBJ1-1, with D possibly TRBD1 on 6 matching bases. Germline V gene lookup returns CDR1 SGDLS and CDR2 YYNGEE. The CDR3 length is 16 residues. V lost 0 bases, J lost 0 bases, and 12 bases lay in between. CDR3 nucleotides: TGTGCCAGCAGCGTAGTTGATGCAGGGGTGAACACTGAAGCTTTCTTT. Translated: CASSVVDAGVNTEAFF. Looking up the rest from reference TRBV9 and TRBJ1-1 gives the full variable domain: DSGVTQTPKHLITATGQRVTLRCSPRSGDLSVYWYQQSLDQGLQFLIQYYNGEERAKGNILERFSAQQFPDLHSELNLSSLELGDSALYFCASSVVDAGVNTEAFFGQGTRLTVV.

The chain employs TRBV28 and TRBJ2-7; possible D gene TRBD2, 6 bases. The germline V gene has CDR1 MDHEN and CDR2 SYDVKM. This CDR3 comprises 16 residues. V lost 5 bases to trimming and J lost 4 bases, with 21 bases between them. In nucleotides, the CDR3 is TGTGCCAGCAGTCTGAAAGGAGTTCTAGCGAGATACGAGCAGTACTTC. Translated, it gives CASSLKGVLARYEQYF. Drawing the rest from reference TRBV28 and TRBJ2-7, the complete variable domain is DVKVTQSSRYLVKRTGEKVFLECVQDMDHENMFWYRQDPGLGLRLIYFSYDVKMKEKGDIPEGYSVSREKKERFSLILESASTNQTSMYLCASSLKGVLARYEQYFGPGTRLTVT.

This sequence joins TRBV7-9 and TRBJ1-1; no reliable D call. The germline V gene has CDR1 SEHNR and CDR2 FQNEAQ (reference sequence). Between the trimmed V and J ends, which lost 3 bases and 5 bases, there was a span of 13 bases. The CDR3 length is 14 residues. CDR3 nucleotides: TGTGCCAGCAGCTTTTACCCCTCCGAGACTGAAGCTTTCTTT. This encodes CASSFYPSETEAFF.

The J gene is TRBJ2-1, the V gene TRBV5-1; the D gene is possibly TRBD1 (6 bases). Deletions cut 1 base from V and 1 base from J, with 18 bases between. CDR3 length: 18 amino acids. CDR1 and CDR2 from the germline V gene are SGHRS and YFSETQ. Here the CDR3 reads CASSLPGGVGSSYNEQFF. DNA of the CDR3: TGCGCCAGCAGCTTGCCTGGGGGCGTTGGAAGTTCCTACAATGAGCAGTTCTTC.

The chain links TRBV19 to TRBJ1-3; possibly TRBD1 for D (6 bases). Trimming took 6 bases from V and 0 from J, leaving 9 bases between them. The CDR3 is made up of 14 amino acids. Looked up from germline, CDR1 is LNHDA and CDR2 is SQIVND (reference sequence). The CDR3 loop is CASRDRLSGNTIYF. The CDR3 region has the DNA TGTGCCAGTAGGGACAGACTCTCTGGAAACACCATATATTTT.

The chain couples TRBV5-5 to TRBJ1-1; 7 nucleotides line up with TRBD1. V was clipped by 4 bases and J by 6 bases; unmatched bases: 12. The CDR3 loop spans 15 amino acids. From germline, CDR1 is SGHKS and CDR2 YYEKEE (reference sequence). The CDR3 DNA sequence: TGTGCCAGCAGCCCACAGACAGGGAATTTCCCTGAAGCTTTCTTT. The encoded protein is CASSPQTGNFPEAFF.

In this sample, this clone turned up once. V is TRBV5-1 and J is TRBJ1-3; TRBD1 might be the D (5 bases). Per the germline V gene, CDR1 is SGHRS and CDR2 is YFSETQ. The V gene lost 0 bases and the J gene lost 2 bases, with 18 bases spanning the gap. This CDR3 contains 18 residues. The CDR3 loop reads CASSLGRATTKTGNTIYF. CDR3 bases: TGCGCCAGCAGCTTGGGCAGGGCCACGACCAAGACTGGAAACACCATATATTTT.

The V and J genes are TRBV19 and TRBJ2-4; TRBD1 matches at 10 bases. Trimming removed 5 bases from V and 6 bases from J; junction bases left unmatched: 7. The CDR3 sequence is 15 residues long. Germline CDR1 reads LNHDA; CDR2 reads SQIVND (reference sequence). The CDR3 nucleotides read TGTGCCAGTAGTGGGGGACAGGGGATGGGAAACATTCAGTACTTC. Translated: CASSGGQGMGNIQYF.

This rearrangement joins TRBV27 to TRBJ2-2, with D maybe TRBD2 (5 bases). Trimming cost V 3 bases and J 6 bases, with 8 bases left between them. The CDR3 has 13 residues. Germline assignment: CDR1 MNHEY and CDR2 SMNVEV (reference sequence). In DNA form, the CDR3 reads TGTGCCAGCAGTTTTTACGGGGCCGGGGAGCTGTTTTTT. Translation gives CASSFYGAGELFF.

V is TRBV5-1 and J is TRBJ1-2, with 10 bases fitting TRBD1. The CDR3 contains 14 residues. From germline, CDR1 is SGHRS and CDR2 YFSETQ. With V trimmed by 4 bases and J by 8 bases, 8 bases remained unmatched. The CDR3 region is CASSRTGGNGGYTF. The CDR3 nucleotides read TGCGCCAGCAGCAGGACAGGGGGAAATGGGGGCTACACCTTC.

V and J are TRBV27 and TRBJ2-7, with 7 bases identical to TRBD1. Germline CDR1 is MNHEY and CDR2 is SMNVEV (reference sequence). V was clipped by 9 bases and J by 4 bases; unmatched bases: 12. The CDR3 totals 14 residues. CDR3 DNA: TGTGCCAGTAGGGCAGGGGGTAGGAGATACGAGCAGTACTTC. Its protein product is CASRAGGRRYEQYF.

The chain is built from TRBV7-9 and TRBJ2-3; D is possibly TRBD2 (5 bases). With 1 base removed from V and 6 bases from J, the gap between germline ends came to 11 bases. The germline V gene has CDR1 SEHNR and CDR2 FQNEAQ (reference sequence). This CDR3 region has 14 residues. Here the CDR3 reads CASSLDAEGDTQYF. The CDR3, as DNA: TGTGCCAGCAGCTTAGACGCTGAGGGTGATACGCAGTATTTT.

The chain links TRBV19 to TRBJ1-2, with D hard to call. V lost 2 bases, J lost 2 bases, and 12 bases lay in between. This CDR3 region has 15 residues. Germline V gene data show CDR1 as LNHDA and CDR2 as SQIVND (reference sequence). The CDR3 DNA sequence: TGTGCCAGTAGTATAATTCCGGGTGGGAACTATGGCTACACCTTC. Translated: CASSIIPGGNYGYTF.

J is TRBJ2-5 and V is TRBV24-1, with 7 bases lining up with TRBD1. The CDR3 contains 15 residues. Germline assignment: CDR1 KGHDR and CDR2 SFDVKD. J lost 5 bases, V lost 2 bases, and 7 bases had no gene match. The CDR3 is CATSDSRGLGETQYF. The CDR3 nucleotides are TGTGCCACCAGTGATTCAAGGGGGCTAGGCGAGACCCAGTACTTC.

This chain connects TRBV5-5 to TRBJ2-1; tentative D call: TRBD1 (6 bases). This CDR3 is 15 amino acids long. Trimming shortened V by 0 bases and J by 2 bases, and 9 bases separated the two germline ends. Germline CDR1 reads SGHKS; CDR2 reads YYEKEE (reference sequence). This chain's CDR3 is CASSLEGQTYNEQFF. CDR3 in DNA: TGTGCCAGCAGCTTGGAAGGACAGACCTACAATGAGCAGTTCTTC.

This sequence joins TRBV11-2 and TRBJ2-1; D gene uncertain. This CDR3 has 12 amino acids. Per the germline V gene, CDR1 is SGHAT and CDR2 is FQNNGV. Trimming pared 1 base from V and 7 bases from J, leaving 5 bases between. CDR3 bases: TGTGCCAGCAGCTTAGCGAGGAATGAGCAGTTCTTC. Protein sequence: CASSLARNEQFF. Complete variable domain (other parts from reference TRBV11-2 and TRBJ2-1): EAGVAQSPRYKIIEKRQSVAFWCNPISGHATLYWYQQILGQGPKLLIQFQNNGVVDDSQLPKDRFSAERLKGVDSTLKIQPAKLEDSAVYLCASSLARNEQFFGPGTRLTVL.

V gene TRBV5-6 combines with J gene TRBJ2-7; D possibly corresponds to TRBD1 (5 bases). V dropped 4 bases and J dropped 0 bases, with 17 bases sitting between them. The length of the CDR3 is 16 residues. Per the germline V gene, CDR1 is SGHDT and CDR2 is YYEEEE. CDR3 coding DNA: TGTGCCAGCAGCCTTTTCGACAGCCAGAGCTCCTACGAGCAGTACTTC. Residues: CASSLFDSQSSYEQYF.

The J gene is TRBJ1-1, the V gene TRBV2; a possible D gene is TRBD1 (5 bases). Germline values: CDR1 SNHLY, CDR2 FYNNEI. The CDR3 has 16 residues. V was clipped by 3 bases and J by 5 bases, with 19 bases between them. CDR3 sequence reads: CASSDEGQGLRTEAFF. The CDR3, as DNA: TGTGCCAGCAGTGACGAAGGTCAGGGTCTAAGAACTGAAGCTTTCTTT.

V gene TRBV12-3 or TRBV12-4 combines with J gene TRBJ2-5; possibly TRBD2 for D (5 bases). CDR3 size: 13 residues. V was clipped by 6 bases and J by 2 bases, with 10 bases between them. For the CDR3, the DNA is TGTGCCAGCAGCCCACGGAGGCAAGAGACCCAGTACTTC. Translated, it gives CASSPRRQETQYF.

The chain carries TRBV3-1 (or the pseudogene TRBV3-2) and TRBJ2-4; D is undetermined. CDR1 is LGHDT, CDR2 YNNKEL, per germline (reference sequence). The length of the CDR3 is 15 residues. Trimming pared 0 bases from V and 0 bases from J, leaving 6 bases between. The DNA of the CDR3 is TGTGCCAGCAGCCAAGATTCAGTAGCCAAAAACATTCAGTACTTC. This translates into CASSQDSVAKNIQYF.

The chain is built from TRBV7-9 and TRBJ2-7; no clear D gene. V dropped 6 bases and J dropped 1 base, with 4 bases sitting between them. Germline CDR1 reads SEHNR; CDR2 reads FQNEAQ (reference sequence). This CDR3 spans 11 amino acids. For the CDR3, the DNA is TGTGCCAGCAGATCATCCTACGAGCAGTACTTC. Its protein is CASRSSYEQYF.

The V call is TRBV5-6, the J call TRBJ2-3; tentatively, D is TRBD2 (6 bases). Between the trimmed V and J ends, which lost 3 bases and 4 bases, there was a span of 12 bases. The CDR3 has 14 residues. CDR1 is SGHDT and CDR2 is YYEEEE in the germline V gene. CDR3 residues: CASSWGTGADTQYF. The CDR3 DNA sequence: TGTGCCAGCAGCTGGGGGACGGGGGCAGATACGCAGTATTTT.

This clone has more than one count but fewer than ten. This chain connects TRBV4-2 to TRBJ2-5; tentatively, D is TRBD2 (5 bases). From germline, CDR1 is LGHNA and CDR2 YNFKEQ. The V gene lost 0 bases and the J gene lost 3 bases, with 11 bases spanning the gap. This CDR3 contains 15 residues. CDR3: CASSQEVWGEETQYF. The CDR3 nucleotides read TGTGCCAGCAGCCAAGAGGTCTGGGGAGAAGAGACCCAGTACTTC.

The chain has TRBV9 and TRBJ1-6; D is perhaps TRBD1 (6 bases). V shed 0 bases and J shed 9 bases, with 10 bases lying between them. The length of the CDR3 is 14 residues. CDR1 SGDLS and CDR2 YYNGEE come from the germline V gene. CDR3 sequence: CASSVEAGVSPLHF. The CDR3 DNA reads as TGTGCCAGCAGCGTAGAGGCAGGGGTTTCACCCCTCCACTTT.

The chain joins TRBV14 to TRBJ2-7, with 7 bases identical to TRBD1. Germline V gene sequence: CDR1 SGHDN, CDR2 FVKESK. With 3 bases clipped from V and 2 bases from J, the junction kept 10 bases outside the gene matches. The length of the CDR3 is 16 residues. CDR3: CASSHPDRDPPYEQYF. DNA for the CDR3: TGTGCCAGCAGCCACCCCGACAGGGACCCCCCCTACGAGCAGTACTTC.

This clone was counted between two and nine times. The chain carries TRBV5-1 and TRBJ1-1, with D hard to call. V was trimmed by 0 bases and J by 1 base, leaving 13 bases between them. Germline assignment: CDR1 SGHRS and CDR2 YFSETQ. This CDR3 region has 16 residues. This CDR3 reads CASSLEPFGRNTEAFF. The CDR3, as DNA: TGCGCCAGCAGCTTGGAGCCTTTTGGGAGGAACACTGAAGCTTTCTTT.